This T cell receptor beta chain came from a study of beta chain features in type 1 diabetes. About the research overall: Sorted cells from all samples, numbering fewer than 120,000,000, were examined. Study conclusions and caveats: cDNA-based sequencing might over-represent cells highly expressing TCR. Individuals with type 1 diabetes displayed fewer insertions and more deletions at VDJ junctions.

Concerning this clone itself: Its antigen remains unidentified.

This CDR3 region has 13 residues. CDR1 SGHDN and CDR2 FVKESK come from the germline V gene. Trimming removed 7 bases from V and 0 bases from J, with 7 bases in between. The isolated RNA, all of it, was reverse transcribed, so expressed TCRB transcripts were what got sequenced. The data were produced by immunoSEQ multiplex PCR, yet TCRdb's version contains in-frame clones alone and is incomplete. The data contain hundreds of thousands of clones, approximately 15% of them singletons. Via the markers CD45RO/CCR7/CD25/CD127/CD95/CD27, stem cell-like memory, regulatory, central memory and naive CD4+ cells were sorted.

This sequence was found in a man aged 30 to 39 in good health. The sample consisted of naive CD4+ T cells from blood. The gene calls are TRBV14 and TRBJ1-3; no firm D call. The CDR3 here is CASTGVSGNTIYF. The CDR3 nucleotides are TGTGCCAGCACGGGAGTCTCTGGAAACACCATATATTTT.